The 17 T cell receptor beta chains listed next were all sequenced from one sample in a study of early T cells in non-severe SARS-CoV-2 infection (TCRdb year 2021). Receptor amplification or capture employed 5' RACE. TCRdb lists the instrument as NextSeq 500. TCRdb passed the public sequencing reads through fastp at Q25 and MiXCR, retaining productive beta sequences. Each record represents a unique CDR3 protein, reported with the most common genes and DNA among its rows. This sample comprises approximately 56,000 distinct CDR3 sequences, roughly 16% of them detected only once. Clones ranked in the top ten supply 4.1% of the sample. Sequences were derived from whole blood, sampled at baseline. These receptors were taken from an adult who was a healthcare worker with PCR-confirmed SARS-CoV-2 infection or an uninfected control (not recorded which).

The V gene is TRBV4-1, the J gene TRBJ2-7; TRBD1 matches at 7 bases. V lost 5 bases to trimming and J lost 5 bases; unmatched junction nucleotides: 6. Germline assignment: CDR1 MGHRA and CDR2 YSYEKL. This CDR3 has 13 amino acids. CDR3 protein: CASSNQDRDEQYF. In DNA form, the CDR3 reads TGCGCCAGCAGCAACCAAGACAGGGACGAGCAGTACTTC.

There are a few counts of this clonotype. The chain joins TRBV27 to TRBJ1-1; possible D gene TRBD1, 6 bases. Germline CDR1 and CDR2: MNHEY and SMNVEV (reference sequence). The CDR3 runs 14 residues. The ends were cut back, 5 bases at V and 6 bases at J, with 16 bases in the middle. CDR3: CASSPLGGSSEAFF. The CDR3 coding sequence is TGTGCCAGCAGTCCCCTGGGGGGCAGCTCTGAAGCTTTCTTT.

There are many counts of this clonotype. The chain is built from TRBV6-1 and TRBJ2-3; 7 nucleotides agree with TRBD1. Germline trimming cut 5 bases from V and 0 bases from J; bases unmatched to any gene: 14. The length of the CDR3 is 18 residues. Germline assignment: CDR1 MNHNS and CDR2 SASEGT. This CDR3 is CASSLLPRQGASTDTQYF. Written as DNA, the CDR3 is TGTGCCAGCAGTCTCCTTCCCCGACAGGGCGCAAGCACAGATACGCAGTATTTT.

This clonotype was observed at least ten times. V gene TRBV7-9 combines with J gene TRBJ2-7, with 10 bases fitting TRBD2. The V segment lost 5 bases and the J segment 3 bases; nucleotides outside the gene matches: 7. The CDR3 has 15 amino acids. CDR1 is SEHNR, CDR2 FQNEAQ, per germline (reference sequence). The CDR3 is CASSPGTSDCYEQYF. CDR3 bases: TGTGCCAGCAGCCCGGGGACTAGCGACTGCTACGAGCAGTACTTC.

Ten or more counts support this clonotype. The CDR3 region has the DNA TGTGCCAGCAGTTTTTGGGGCAGCGTCGCAAGTGAGCAGTTCTTC. Translating gives CASSFWGSVASEQFF. V and J are TRBV28 and TRBJ2-1, with a tentative D call TRBD1 (5 bases). The V gene lost 3 bases and the J gene lost 9 bases, with 18 bases spanning the gap. The germline gives CDR1 MDHEN, CDR2 SYDVKM. This CDR3 has 15 residues.

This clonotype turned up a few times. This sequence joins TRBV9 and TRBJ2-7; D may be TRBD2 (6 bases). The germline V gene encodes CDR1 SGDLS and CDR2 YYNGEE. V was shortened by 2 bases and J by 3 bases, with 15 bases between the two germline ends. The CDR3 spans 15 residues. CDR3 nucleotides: TGTGCCAGCAGCGTTAGCGGAGGCTTGGGCTACGAGCAGTACTTC. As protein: CASSVSGGLGYEQYF. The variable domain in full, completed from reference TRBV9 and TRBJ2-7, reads DSGVTQTPKHLITATGQRVTLRCSPRSGDLSVYWYQQSLDQGLQFLIQYYNGEERAKGNILERFSAQQFPDLHSELNLSSLELGDSALYFCASSVSGGLGYEQYFGPGTRLTVT.

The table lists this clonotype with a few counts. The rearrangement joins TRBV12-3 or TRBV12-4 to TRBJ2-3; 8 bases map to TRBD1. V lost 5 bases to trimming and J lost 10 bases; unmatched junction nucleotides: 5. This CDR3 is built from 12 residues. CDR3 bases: TGTGCCAGCAGTCCCACAGGGGGATCGCAGTATTTT. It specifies CASSPTGGSQYF.

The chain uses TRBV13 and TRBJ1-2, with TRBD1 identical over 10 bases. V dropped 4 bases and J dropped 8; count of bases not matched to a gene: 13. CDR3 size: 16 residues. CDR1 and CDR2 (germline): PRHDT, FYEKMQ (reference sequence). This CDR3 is CASSSLRSDRGKGYTF. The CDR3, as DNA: TGTGCCAGCAGCTCTCTTAGGTCGGACAGGGGGAAAGGCTACACCTTC.

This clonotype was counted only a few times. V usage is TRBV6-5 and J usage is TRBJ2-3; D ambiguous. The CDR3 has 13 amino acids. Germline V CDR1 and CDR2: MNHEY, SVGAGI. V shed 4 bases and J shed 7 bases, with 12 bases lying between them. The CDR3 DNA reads TGTGCCAGCAGTTGGACCCCGATGAATACGCAGTATTTT. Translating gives CASSWTPMNTQYF.

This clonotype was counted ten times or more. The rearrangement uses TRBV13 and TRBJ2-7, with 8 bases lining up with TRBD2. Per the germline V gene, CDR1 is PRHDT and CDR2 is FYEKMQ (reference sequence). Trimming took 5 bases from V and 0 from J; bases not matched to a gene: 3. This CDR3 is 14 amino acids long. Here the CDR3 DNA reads TGTGCCAGCAGCCGAAGCGGGGGCTCCTACGAGCAGTACTTC. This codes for CASSRSGGSYEQYF.

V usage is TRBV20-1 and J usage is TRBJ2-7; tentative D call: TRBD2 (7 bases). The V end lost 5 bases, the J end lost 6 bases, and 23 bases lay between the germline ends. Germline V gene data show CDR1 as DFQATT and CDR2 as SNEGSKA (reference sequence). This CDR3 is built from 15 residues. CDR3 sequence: CSAGKWGGGQGEQYF. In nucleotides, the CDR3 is TGCAGTGCTGGGAAGTGGGGGGGCGGACAAGGCGAGCAGTACTTC.

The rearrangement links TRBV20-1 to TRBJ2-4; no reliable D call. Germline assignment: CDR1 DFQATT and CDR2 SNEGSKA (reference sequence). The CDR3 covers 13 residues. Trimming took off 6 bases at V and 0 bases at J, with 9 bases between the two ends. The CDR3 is CSALPLAKNIQYF. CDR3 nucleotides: TGCAGTGCCCTGCCGTTAGCCAAAAACATTCAGTACTTC.

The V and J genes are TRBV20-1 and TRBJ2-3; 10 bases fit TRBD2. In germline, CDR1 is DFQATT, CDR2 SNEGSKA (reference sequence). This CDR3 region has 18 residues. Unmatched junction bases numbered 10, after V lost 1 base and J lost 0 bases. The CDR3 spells CSARAGLAGALSTDTQYF. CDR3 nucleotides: TGCAGTGCTAGAGCGGGCCTAGCGGGGGCCCTTAGCACAGATACGCAGTATTTT.

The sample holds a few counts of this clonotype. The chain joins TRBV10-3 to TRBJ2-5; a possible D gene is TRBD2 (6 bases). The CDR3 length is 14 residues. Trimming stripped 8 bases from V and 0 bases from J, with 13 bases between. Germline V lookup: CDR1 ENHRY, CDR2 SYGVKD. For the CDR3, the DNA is TGTGCCATCGGAGGGGTTGACAACCAAGAGACCCAGTACTTC. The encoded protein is CAIGGVDNQETQYF.

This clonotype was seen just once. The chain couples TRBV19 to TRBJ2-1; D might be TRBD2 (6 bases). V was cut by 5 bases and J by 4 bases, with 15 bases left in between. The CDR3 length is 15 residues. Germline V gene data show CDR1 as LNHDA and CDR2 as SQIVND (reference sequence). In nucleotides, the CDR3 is TGTGCCAGTAGTCCCTCCGGGGGAAGGTACAATGAGCAGTTCTTC. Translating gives CASSPSGGRYNEQFF.

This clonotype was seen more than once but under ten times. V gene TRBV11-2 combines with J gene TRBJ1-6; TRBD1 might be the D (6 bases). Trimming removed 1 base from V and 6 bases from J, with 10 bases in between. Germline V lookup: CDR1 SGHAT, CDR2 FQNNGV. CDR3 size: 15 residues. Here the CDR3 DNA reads TGTGCCAGCAGCTTAGGACAGGAGGCTAATTCACCCCTCCACTTT. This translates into CASSLGQEANSPLHF. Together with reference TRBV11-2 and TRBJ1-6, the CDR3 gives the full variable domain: EAGVAQSPRYKIIEKRQSVAFWCNPISGHATLYWYQQILGQGPKLLIQFQNNGVVDDSQLPKDRFSAERLKGVDSTLKIQPAKLEDSAVYLCASSLGQEANSPLHFGNGTRLTVT.

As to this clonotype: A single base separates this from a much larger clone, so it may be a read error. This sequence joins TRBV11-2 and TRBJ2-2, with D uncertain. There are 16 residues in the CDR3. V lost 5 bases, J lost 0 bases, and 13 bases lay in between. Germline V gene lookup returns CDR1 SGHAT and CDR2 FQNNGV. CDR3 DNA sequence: TGTGCCAGCAGCATCATCAGGCGGCCGAACACCGGGGAGCTGTTTTTT. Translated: CASSIIRRPNTGELFF.